This section outlines one TCR beta chain sequence together with its context. The entry originates in a study of blood T cell repertoires in COVID-19. In the study overall: T cells, B-cell-depleted T cells, or PBMCs provided the cDNA or gDNA that served as material.

This CDR3 comprises 17 residues. The J segment lost 1 base and the V segment lost 5 bases, leaving 5 bases of the junction unmatched. The germline V gene has CDR1 SEHNR and CDR2 FQNEAQ (reference sequence). In the original workflow: The assay estimated nucleated cells by amplifying reference gene primers. The repertoire was sequenced with immunoSEQ multiplex PCR; TCRdb's copy has only in-frame clones and lacks some. That table supplies the V and J calls and clone size; D and trimming were determined from the DNA. This table has 360,000 or so clones, roughly 89% appearing once. The rearrangement links TRBV7-9 to TRBJ1-4; TRBD1 matches at 12 bases. The sample taken for sequencing was peripheral blood. The sequence was collected from a man between 18 and 35 years old with active or convalescent COVID-19. CDR3 sequence (DNA): TGTGCCAGCAGCCTCGGGACAGGGGGCCTAACTAATGAAAAACTGTTTTTT. Translating it yields CASSLGTGGLTNEKLFF.